This paragraph reports one T cell receptor beta chain. It has no known antigen specificity. No per-base quality is available; no much larger clone lies one base away. The data belong to a study of OX40 agonist ivuxolimab in advanced cancers. For context, the study as a whole: The costimulatory receptor OX40 (CD134) was targeted by ivuxolimab, a fully human IgG2 agonistic monoclonal antibody. Intravenous ivuxolimab was administered to patients every 2 weeks at six dose levels: 0.01, 0.1, 0.3, 1.5, 3 and 10 mg/kg. Among the roughly 50 dose-escalation patients, some 20 had hepatocellular carcinoma, roughly 15 melanoma, 9 renal cell carcinoma and 9 head and neck cancer. In the dose-escalation cohort, roughly 82% of patients were male, and the mean age was 60 years with a range of roughly 20 to 80. Patients were allowed to have had prior anti-PD-1, anti-PD-L1 or anti-CTLA-4 therapy, and approximately 39% of the dose-escalation patients had been treated with checkpoint inhibitors. Partial responses occurred in three dose-escalation patients, of whom one had hepatocellular carcinoma and two had cutaneous melanoma. Peripheral TCRbeta sequencing was intended to test whether TCR sequence diversity was altered and clonal T-cell expansion was caused by ivuxolimab. The paper describes the monotherapy dose-escalation part (N of about 52 patients) of the phase I trial of ivuxolimab. Broader findings and caveats from the paper: In partial responders in the 0.1-3.0 mg/kg groups, normalized peripheral clonal expansion was found to be among the lowest, especially among CD8+ T cells. After ivuxolimab, expanded clones were on average more numerous among CD8+ T cells than among CD4+ T cells. Low levels of normalized T-cell clonal expansion were also seen in some patients who did not respond. Antigen specificity was not determined for the clonally expanded peripheral T cells. At doses of 0.1 to 3.0 mg/kg, clonal expansion of both CD4+ and CD8+ blood T cells was observed from baseline to week 6.

Patients with a history of autoimmune disease or receiving systemic immunosuppression were excluded from the trial. Peripheral blood for TCR sequencing was collected from all dose cohorts at baseline, on cycle 4 day 1, and on cycle 7 day 1. The samples were taken from a phase I, first-in-human, multicenter, open-label dose-escalation trial of ivuxolimab. Adults with locally advanced or metastatic melanoma, renal cell carcinoma, hepatocellular carcinoma or head and neck squamous cell carcinoma were enrolled in the trial. CD4+ and CD8+ T cells were sorted separately from peripheral blood before TCR sequencing. For sequencing of the TCRbeta CDR3 region, genomic DNA was extracted from the sorted cells. The immunoSEQ Assay was used for sequencing of TCRbeta CDR3 regions. TCRdb limited this immuneACCESS table to in-frame rearrangements with V and J called. A share of clones is missing; checked studies link under half to unresolved V genes, and the rest is unexplained. For this sample the table gives some 66,000 clones, of which 70% to 90% were detected only once. Together, the top ten hold approximately 0.25% of the sample.

From cysteine to phenylalanine, the CDR3 is 16 amino acids long. Of all the DNA, just the CDR3 is kept, 48 bases in frame from base 1. The germline V gene (reference sequence) yields SSHAT for CDR1 and FNYEAQ for CDR2. Unmatched junction bases come to 3, with V trimmed by 1 base and J by 1 base. The receptor chain draws on TRBV7-7 and TRBJ2-3, with TRBD2 identical over 9 junction bases. This sample comprised CD4+ or CD8+ T cells sorted from blood, obtained in a trial of the OX40 agonist ivuxolimab. The sequence was collected from an adult with an advanced solid tumor such as melanoma, head and neck, liver or kidney cancer. The DNA sequence follows: TGTGCCAGCAGCTTAGGATTAGCGGGAGGCACAGATACGCAGTATTTT. Translated, it reads CASSLGLAGGTDTQYF.